Listed below are T cell receptor beta chains from one sample, sequenced in a study of blood T cell repertoires in COVID-19. Repertoires were generated with immunoSEQ multiplex PCR, while TCRdb's copy carries only in-frame clones and drops some. The table includes tens of thousands of clones, approximately 84% detected once. Input material: peripheral blood. The receptors come from a man aged 50 to 60 with active COVID-19. CDR3s include the opening cysteine and the closing phenylalanine or tryptophan. The order of the fields is clone size, J gene, V gene, D gene, CDR3 DNA, CDR3 protein. A D gene is named only where the DNA matches it firmly. The size of a clone is reported for some rows only, either as once, few or many, or as a class for expanded clones.

size: -; J: TRBJ2-3; V: TRBV12-5; D: TRBD1; DNA: TGTGCTAGTGGTTTGACCACAGGGGCCGTTAAGGATACGCAGTATTTT; CDR3: CASGLTTGAVKDTQYF
size: -; J: TRBJ1-6; V: TRBV28; D: TRBD1; DNA: TGTGCCAGCAGCCTATTAGACAGGGACCATGCACCCCTCCACTTT; CDR3: CASSLLDRDHAPLHF
size: -; J: TRBJ2-7; V: TRBV7-9; D: TRBD1; DNA: TGTGCCAGCAGCTTCGACAGGGATTACGAGCAGTACTTC; CDR3: CASSFDRDYEQYF
size: -; J: TRBJ2-2; V: TRBV27; D: -; DNA: TGTGCCAGCAGTTTAGGGCAGATCACCGGGGAGCTGTTTTTT; CDR3: CASSLGQITGELFF
size: -; J: TRBJ2-2; V: TRBV27; D: TRBD1; DNA: TGTGCCAGCAGCCGGACAGGCACCGGGGAGCTGTTTTTT; CDR3: CASSRTGTGELFF
size: -; J: TRBJ1-1; V: TRBV19; D: -; DNA: TGTGCCAGTAGTACGAGTTTGAACACTGAAGCTTTCTTT; CDR3: CASSTSLNTEAFF
size: few; J: TRBJ2-5; V: TRBV7-6; D: TRBD2; DNA: TGTGCCAGCAGCTTAGAGTCTAGCGGACAAGAGACCCAGTACTTC; CDR3: CASSLESSGQETQYF
size: -; J: TRBJ2-3; V: TRBV5-1; D: TRBD2; DNA: TGCGCCAGCAGCTTACTAGCGGGGCGCACAGATACGCAGTATTTT; CDR3: CASSLLAGRTDTQYF
size: -; J: TRBJ1-2; V: TRBV7-8; D: -; DNA: TGTGCCAGCAGCTCGTCGGGCAGGGAGGGAGGCTACACCTTC; CDR3: CASSSSGREGGYTF
size: -; J: TRBJ2-7; V: TRBV2; D: TRBD2; DNA: TGTGCCAGCAGGGCCAGGACTAGCGGCTCCTACGAGCAGTACTTC; CDR3: CASRARTSGSYEQYF
size: -; J: TRBJ2-5; V: TRBV7-2; D: TRBD2; DNA: TGTGCCAGCAGCTTAATCTTAGCGGGGGGCCAAGAGACCCAGTACTTC; CDR3: CASSLILAGGQETQYF